A single sample is the source of the 8 T cell receptor beta chains below, sequenced in a study of identical twins. TCRdb reanalysed the 5' RACE reads using MiXCR and keeps one entry per CDR3 protein. The data show about 210,000 distinct CDR3 sequences, with around a tenth seen just once and just over 5% held by the top ten. The specimen sequenced was memory (CD45RO+) T cells sorted from blood. These receptor sequences come from a woman between 18 and 30 years old in good health.

This clonotype was picked up many times. The J gene is TRBJ2-7, the V gene TRBV4-3; 9 bases are shared with TRBD1. The CDR3 loop spans 15 amino acids. Unmatched junction bases numbered 3, after V lost 0 bases and J lost 3 bases. Germline V gene sequence: CDR1 LGHNA, CDR2 YSLEER. The CDR3 reads CASSQEPTGGYEQYF. CDR3 sequence (DNA): TGCGCCAGCAGCCAAGAACCGACAGGGGGCTACGAGCAGTACTTC.

This clonotype has more than one count but fewer than ten. The chain has TRBV29-1 and TRBJ2-6; no firm D call. Germline-derived CDR1 and CDR2 are SQVTM and ANQGSEA. V was clipped by 5 bases and J by 0 bases, with 11 bases between them. CDR3 length: 15 residues. The chain's CDR3 is CSVLGAFSGANVLTF. The DNA of the CDR3 is TGCAGCGTTTTAGGAGCGTTCTCTGGGGCCAACGTCCTGACTTTC.

The chain employs TRBV5-1 and TRBJ1-1; D is unclear. Trimming removed 0 bases from V and 1 base from J, with 7 bases in between. The CDR3 is made up of 14 amino acids. CDR1 SGHRS and CDR2 YFSETQ come from the germline V gene. CDR3 sequence: CASSLGGWNTEAFF. The DNA of the CDR3 is TGCGCCAGCAGCTTGGGGGGATGGAACACTGAAGCTTTCTTT.

V is TRBV5-1 and J is TRBJ1-4; D gene uncertain. Trimming stripped 0 bases from V and 5 bases from J, with 14 bases between. CDR3 length equals 16 residues. Germline CDR1 SGHRS, CDR2 YFSETQ. The CDR3 DNA follows: TGCGCCAGCAGCTTGGGCGCGGCTAGGGAGAATGAAAAACTGTTTTTT. It encodes CASSLGAARENEKLFF.

Ten or more counts support this clonotype. V and J are TRBV6-2 or TRBV6-3 and TRBJ2-7; no definite D call. V was shortened by 2 bases and J by 0 bases, with 8 bases between the two germline ends. The CDR3 runs 14 residues. The germline V gene has CDR1 MNHEY and CDR2 SVGEGT. In nucleotides, the CDR3 is TGTGCCAGCAGTTACAAGCCTCACTCCTACGAGCAGTACTTC. This gives the protein CASSYKPHSYEQYF.

This clonotype was picked up many times. This chain uses TRBV3-1 with TRBJ1-2, with D possibly TRBD1 on 6 matching bases. V lost 0 bases and J lost 5, with 19 bases in between. The CDR3 has 17 amino acids. Germline V gives CDR1 LGHDT, CDR2 YNNKEL (reference sequence). CDR3 sequence: CASSQEVTGRLGYGYTF. CDR3 nucleotides: TGTGCCAGCAGCCAAGAAGTAACAGGGCGACTAGGGTATGGCTACACCTTC.

This clonotype was detected only a few times. The V and J genes are TRBV15 and TRBJ2-7, with 8 nucleotides matching TRBD2. CDR1 LNHNV and CDR2 YYDKDF come from the germline V gene (reference sequence). The V segment lost 3 bases and the J segment 8 bases; nucleotides outside the gene matches: 6. This CDR3 comprises 13 residues. As DNA, the CDR3 is TGTGCCACCAGCAGGGGAGCGGGAGAAAAGCAGTACTTC. Translating it yields CATSRGAGEKQYF.

This clonotype was seen at least ten times. This rearrangement joins TRBV20-1 to TRBJ2-1; 7 bases align to TRBD1. From germline, CDR1 is DFQATT and CDR2 SNEGSKA (reference sequence). There are 12 residues in the CDR3. CDR3 sequence (DNA): TGCAGCAAAAAAGGGACAGCCAATGAGCAGTTCTTC. This codes for CSKKGTANEQFF.